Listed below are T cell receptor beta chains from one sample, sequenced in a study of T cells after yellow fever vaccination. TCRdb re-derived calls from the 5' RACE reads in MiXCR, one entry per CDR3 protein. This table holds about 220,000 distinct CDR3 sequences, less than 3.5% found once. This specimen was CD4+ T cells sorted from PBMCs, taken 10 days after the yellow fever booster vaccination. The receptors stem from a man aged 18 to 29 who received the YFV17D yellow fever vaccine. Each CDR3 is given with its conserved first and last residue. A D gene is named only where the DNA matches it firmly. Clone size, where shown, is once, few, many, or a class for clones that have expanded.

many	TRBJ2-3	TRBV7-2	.	CASSLAVDLGTDTQYF	TGTGCCAGCAGCTTAGCGGTGGACCTTGGCACAGATACGCAGTATTTT
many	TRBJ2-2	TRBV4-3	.	CASSRMRGVLVGELFF	TGCGCCAGCAGCCGCATGAGGGGGGTCCTCGTCGGGGAGCTGTTTTTT
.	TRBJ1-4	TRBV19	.	CAPTRGNGEKLFF	TGTGCCCCTACCCGGGGGAATGGTGAAAAACTGTTTTTT
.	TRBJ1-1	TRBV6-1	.	CASSAVIGDGLEAFF	TGTGCCAGCAGTGCCGTCATCGGGGACGGCCTTGAAGCTTTCTTT
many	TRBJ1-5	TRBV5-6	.	CASSFRGALGNQPQHF	TGTGCCAGCAGCTTTCGAGGGGCGCTGGGCAATCAGCCCCAGCATTTT
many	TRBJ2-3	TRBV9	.	CASTPGGGRPDTQYF	TGTGCCAGCACCCCGGGTGGGGGGCGGCCAGATACGCAGTATTTT
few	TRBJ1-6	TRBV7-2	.	CASSLSASVDSPLHF	TGTGCCAGCAGCCTCTCCGCGTCGGTGGATTCACCCCTCCACTTT
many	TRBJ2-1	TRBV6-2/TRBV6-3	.	CASSSLAYNEQFF	TGTGCCAGCAGTTCCTTAGCTTACAATGAGCAGTTCTTC
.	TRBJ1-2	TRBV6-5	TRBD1	CASSQPPWTGTINYGYTF	TGTGCCAGCAGCCAGCCGCCTTGGACAGGGACTATCAACTATGGCTACACCTTC
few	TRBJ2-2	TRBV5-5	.	CASSRGPTNTGELFF	TGTGCCAGCAGCAGGGGCCCTACGAACACCGGGGAGCTGTTTTTT
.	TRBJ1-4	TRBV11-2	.	CASSPMSLQGMSEKLFF	TGTGCCAGCAGCCCAATGAGCCTACAGGGAATGTCTGAAAAACTGTTTTTT
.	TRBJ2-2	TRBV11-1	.	CASSLSGIGGELFF	TGTGCCAGCAGCTTATCAGGCATTGGGGGGGAGCTGTTTTTT
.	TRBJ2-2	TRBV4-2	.	CASSQDWTVTGELFF	TGTGCCAGCAGCCAAGATTGGACAGTCACCGGGGAGCTGTTTTTT
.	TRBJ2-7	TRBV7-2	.	CASSSSGGVTPYEQYF	TGTGCCAGCAGCTCCTCAGGGGGGGTAACCCCCTACGAGCAGTACTTC
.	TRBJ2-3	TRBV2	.	CASSIRELGSGTDTQYF	TGTGCCAGCAGTATACGGGAGCTGGGGTCGGGCACAGATACGCAGTATTTT
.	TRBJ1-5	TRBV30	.	CAWSVQGPQHF	TGTGCCTGGAGTGTACAGGGGCCCCAGCATTTT
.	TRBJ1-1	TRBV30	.	CAWSVALSTEAFF	TGTGCCTGGAGTGTGGCTTTGAGCACTGAAGCTTTCTTT
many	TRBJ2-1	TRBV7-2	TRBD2	CASSSSGGAYNEQFF	TGTGCCAGCAGCTCTAGCGGGGGGGCCTACAATGAGCAGTTCTTC
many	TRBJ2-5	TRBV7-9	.	CASSAGSGETQYF	TGTGCCAGCAGCGCGGGAAGTGGAGAGACCCAGTACTTC
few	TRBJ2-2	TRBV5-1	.	CASSLAGHGSNTGELFF	TGCGCCAGCAGCTTGGCCGGACACGGATCGAACACCGGGGAGCTGTTTTTT
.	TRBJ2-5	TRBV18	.	CASSPSALETQYF	TGTGCCAGCTCACCTTCCGCGTTGGAGACCCAGTACTTC
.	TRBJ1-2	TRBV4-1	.	CASSQDYAKADGYGYTF	TGCGCCAGCAGCCAAGATTACGCGAAGGCCGATGGCTATGGCTACACCTTC
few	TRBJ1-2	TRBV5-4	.	CASSTGGGLQEGYTF	TGTGCCAGCAGCACCGGGGGAGGGCTTCAGGAGGGCTACACCTTC
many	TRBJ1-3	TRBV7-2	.	CASRDPGNTIYF	TGTGCCAGCAGGGATCCTGGAAACACCATATATTTT
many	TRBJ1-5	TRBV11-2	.	CASSKTASNQPQHF	TGTGCCAGCAGCAAGACAGCCAGCAATCAGCCCCAGCATTTT
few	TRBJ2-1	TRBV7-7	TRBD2	CASSLSWTSGYNEQFF	TGTGCTAGCAGCTTATCTTGGACTAGCGGTTACAATGAGCAGTTCTTC
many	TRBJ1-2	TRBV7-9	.	CASSSDASYGYTF	TGTGCCAGCAGCTCTGACGCAAGCTATGGCTACACCTTC
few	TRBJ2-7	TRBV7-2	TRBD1	CASSFQGANSYEQYF	TGTGCCAGCAGCTTTCAGGGGGCCAACTCCTACGAGCAGTACTTC
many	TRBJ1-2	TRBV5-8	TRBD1	CASSPRLDRGRVANYGYTF	TGTGCCAGCAGCCCTAGACTCGACAGGGGCCGAGTTGCTAACTATGGCTACACCTTC
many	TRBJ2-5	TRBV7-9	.	CASSLLSGGGETQYF	TGTGCCAGCAGCTTACTATCTGGCGGCGGAGAGACCCAGTACTTC
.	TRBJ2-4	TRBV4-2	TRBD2	CASSSAGGYKNIQYF	TGTGCCAGCAGCTCAGCGGGGGGTTACAAAAACATTCAGTACTTC
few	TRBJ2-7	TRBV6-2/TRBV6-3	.	CASSYSGRHPEQYF	TGTGCCAGCAGTTACTCTGGCAGACACCCCGAGCAGTACTTC